These T cell receptor beta chains were read from a single sample in a study of blood T cell repertoires in COVID-19. Clones were sequenced by immunoSEQ multiplex PCR, and TCRdb holds only the in-frame ones, with some missing. The data contain around 140,000 clones, roughly 84% of them seen just once; the ten biggest clones take up about 1.5%. The sequenced material came from peripheral blood. The source of these receptors is a man aged 60-69 years with acute or convalescent COVID-19. CDR3s include the opening cysteine and the closing phenylalanine or tryptophan. Each record gives: J gene, clone size, V gene, CDR3 protein. Clone size is given for some rows only: seen once, a few or many times, or a class if the clone is expanded.

J: TRBJ1-3
size: .
V: TRBV5-1
CDR3: CASSLLGTSGNTIYF

J: TRBJ2-7
size: once
V: TRBV5-1
CDR3: CASSWGQGISYEQYF

J: TRBJ2-2
size: .
V: TRBV12-3/TRBV12-4
CDR3: CASSSAVSGELFF

J: TRBJ1-2
size: .
V: TRBV5-1
CDR3: CASSLYGNPEGDGYTF

J: TRBJ2-2
size: .
V: TRBV19
CDR3: CASSVYSGRNTGELFF

J: TRBJ2-2
size: .
V: TRBV24-1
CDR3: CATSDPTGGTGELFF

J: TRBJ2-7
size: .
V: TRBV2
CDR3: CASRGHEQYF

J: TRBJ1-5
size: .
V: TRBV5-6
CDR3: CASSRTGDQPQHF

J: TRBJ2-2
size: .
V: TRBV27
CDR3: CASSLPTNTGELFF

J: TRBJ2-7
size: few
V: TRBV5-1
CDR3: CASSSQGTYEQYF